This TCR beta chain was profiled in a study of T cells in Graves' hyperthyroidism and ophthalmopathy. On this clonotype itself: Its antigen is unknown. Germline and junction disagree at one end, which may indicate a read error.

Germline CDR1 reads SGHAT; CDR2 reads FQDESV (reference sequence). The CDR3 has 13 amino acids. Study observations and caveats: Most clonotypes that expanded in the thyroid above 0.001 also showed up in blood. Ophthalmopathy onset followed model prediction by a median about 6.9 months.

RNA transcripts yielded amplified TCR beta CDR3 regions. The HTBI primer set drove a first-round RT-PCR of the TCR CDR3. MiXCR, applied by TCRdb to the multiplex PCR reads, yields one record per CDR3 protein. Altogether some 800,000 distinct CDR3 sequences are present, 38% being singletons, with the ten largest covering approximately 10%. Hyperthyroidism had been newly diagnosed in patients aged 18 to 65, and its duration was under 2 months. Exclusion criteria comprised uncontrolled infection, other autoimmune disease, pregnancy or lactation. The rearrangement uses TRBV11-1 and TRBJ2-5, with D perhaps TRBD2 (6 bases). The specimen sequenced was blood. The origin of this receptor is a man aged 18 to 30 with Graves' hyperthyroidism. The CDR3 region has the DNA TGTGCCAGCAGCTTGACTAGAGAAGAGGCCCAGTACTTC. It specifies CASSLTREEAQYF.